This T cell receptor beta chain emerged from a study of cytomegalovirus exposure and HLA in healthy donors. V was pared by 1 base and J by 3 bases, with 13 bases between. Germline V gene sequence: CDR1 MGHRA, CDR2 YSYEKL. There are 15 residues in the CDR3. Sequencing was performed with immunoSEQ multiplex PCR; in TCRdb, only in-frame clones are kept and a portion is missing. The data show about 140,000 clones, around 90% seen once. The chain links TRBV4-1 to TRBJ2-7; unclear D gene. The TCR comes from a young woman in good health and CMV-seropositive. The sample taken for sequencing was PBMCs. CDR3 sequence: CASSQVGGSGYEQYF. Here the CDR3 DNA reads TGCGCCAGCAGCCAAGTAGGTGGTTCGGGCTACGAGCAGTACTTC.